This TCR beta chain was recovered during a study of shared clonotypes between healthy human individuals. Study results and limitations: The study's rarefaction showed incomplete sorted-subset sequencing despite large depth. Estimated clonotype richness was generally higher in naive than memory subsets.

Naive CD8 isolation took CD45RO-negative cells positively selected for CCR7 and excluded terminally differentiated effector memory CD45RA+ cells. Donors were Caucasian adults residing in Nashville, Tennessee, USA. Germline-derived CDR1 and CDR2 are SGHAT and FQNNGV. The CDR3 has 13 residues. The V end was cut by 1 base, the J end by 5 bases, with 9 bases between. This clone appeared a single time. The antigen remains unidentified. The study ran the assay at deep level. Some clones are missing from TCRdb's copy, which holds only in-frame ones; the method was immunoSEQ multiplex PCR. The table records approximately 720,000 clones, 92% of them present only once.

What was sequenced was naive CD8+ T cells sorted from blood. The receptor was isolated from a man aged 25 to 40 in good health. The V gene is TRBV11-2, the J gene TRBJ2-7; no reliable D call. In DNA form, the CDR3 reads TGTGCCAGCAGCTTAGCAGGAACCGACGAGCAGTACTTC. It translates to CASSLAGTDEQYF.